Below, 9 T cell receptor beta chains from the same sample are listed, as sequenced in a study of T cell changes during pregnancy in multiple sclerosis. Here immunoSEQ multiplex PCR was the method, and the copy in TCRdb shows in-frame clones only, minus some. The sample lists roughly 38,000 clones; around nine tenths were seen once. Sample: CD4+ T cells from peripheral blood mononuclear cells, taken in the second trimester of pregnancy. The receptor source for this set is a female donor in good health, enrolled as a control in a pregnancy study.

V gene TRBV7-2 combines with J gene TRBJ1-2; a possible D gene is TRBD1 (6 bases). The V and J ends lost 4 bases and 3 bases respectively, with 18 bases between them. There are 16 residues in the CDR3. Germline CDR1 reads SGHTA; CDR2 reads FQGNSA. The CDR3, as DNA: TGTGCCAGCAGCTCAGAGGCGGGGGCGCGGGACTATGGCTACACCTTC. Translating gives CASSSEAGARDYGYTF.

Relative to its sample, this clone is medium-sized. V is TRBV10-3 and J is TRBJ1-1; a possible D gene is TRBD1 (5 bases). Germline lookup yields CDR1 ENHRY and CDR2 SYGVKD. CDR3 length: 14 residues. Trimming took 6 bases from V and 6 from J, leaving 17 bases between them. The CDR3 coding sequence is TGTGCCATCAGCCCCCGGGAGGGACCCTCTGAAGCTTTCTTT. This translates into CAISPREGPSEAFF.

This rearrangement joins TRBV30 to TRBJ2-3; D is unresolved. The germline V gene encodes CDR1 GTSNPN and CDR2 SVGIG (reference sequence). This CDR3 contains 13 residues. V lost 4 bases to trimming and J lost 4 bases, with 12 bases between them. CDR3 region: CAWTASPADTQYF. DNA for the CDR3: TGTGCCTGGACGGCTAGTCCCGCAGATACGCAGTATTTT.

The rearrangement links TRBV7-9 to TRBJ1-3; D unclear. This CDR3 region has 13 residues. Trimming removed 5 bases at V and 4 bases at J, with 9 bases between. Germline V gene data show CDR1 as SEHNR and CDR2 as FQNEAQ (reference sequence). This CDR3 is CASSPGAGNTIYF. The DNA for the CDR3 is TGTGCCAGCAGCCCCGGAGCGGGAAACACCATATATTTT.

This clone was recorded a few times. This rearrangement joins TRBV4-3 to TRBJ1-3; D is unresolved. Trimming stripped 3 bases from V and 0 bases from J, with 15 bases between. This CDR3 comprises 17 residues. Germline CDR1 LGHNA, CDR2 YSLEER. CDR3 sequence reads: CASSQSDGIYSGNTIYF. CDR3 sequence (DNA): TGCGCCAGCAGCCAGAGCGACGGAATATACTCTGGAAACACCATATATTTT.

The CDR3 DNA reads TGTGCCATCAGCCTACTAGCGGGGAGCTCCTACGAGCAGTACTTC. This sequence encodes CAISLLAGSSYEQYF. The chain is built from TRBV10-3 and TRBJ2-7; 10 bases line up with TRBD2. V shed 6 bases and J 0 bases; nucleotides not matched to a gene: 5. Germline V gene sequence: CDR1 ENHRY, CDR2 SYGVKD. The length of the CDR3 is 15 residues.

The chain recombines TRBV4-3 with TRBJ1-5; unclear D gene. With 0 bases removed from V and 9 bases from J, the gap between germline ends came to 9 bases. The CDR3 covers 13 residues. CDR1 LGHNA and CDR2 YSLEER come from the germline V gene. The DNA of the CDR3 is TGCGCCAGCAGCCAAGAAGAGGGTATGCCCCAGCATTTT. This encodes CASSQEEGMPQHF.

The chain has TRBV18 and TRBJ1-5; D call uncertain. The CDR3 totals 15 residues. The V and J ends lost 4 bases and 0 bases respectively, with 10 bases between them. The germline gives CDR1 KGHSH, CDR2 LQKENI. CDR3: CASSLYSYSNQPQHF. DNA for the CDR3: TGTGCCAGCTCACTATACAGCTATAGCAATCAGCCCCAGCATTTT.

V usage is TRBV4-1 and J usage is TRBJ1-1, with TRBD1 matching 8 bases. The CDR3 runs 11 residues. CDR1 is MGHRA, CDR2 YSYEKL, per germline. Unmatched junction bases numbered 6, after V lost 8 bases and J lost 10 bases. The CDR3 nucleotides are TGCGCCAGCCAGGGGGCCCCTGGAGCTTTCTTT. Its translation is CASQGAPGAFF.